Reported below is one T cell receptor (beta chain). What it binds is not known. This entry comes from a study of shared clonotypes between healthy human individuals. Overall study: The composition of the donors was a couple of women and a few men aged 18 to 49.

Clones were sequenced by immunoSEQ multiplex PCR, and TCRdb holds only the in-frame ones, with some missing. The table lists about 700,000 clones, roughly nine tenths of them singletons. Study observations and caveats: Larger richness was generally estimated for naive than memory subsets. Non-shared clonotypes showed lower generation probabilities than clonotypes common to all four donors.

Selected positively for CCR7 and CD45RO-negative, naive CD8 cells excluded terminally differentiated effector memory CD45RA+ cells. Each donor was a Caucasian adult residing in Nashville, Tennessee. CDR1 and CDR2 from the germline V gene are MDHEN and SYDVKM. The CDR3 is 14 residues long. V dropped 0 bases and J dropped 2 bases, with 8 bases sitting between them. The genes are TRBV28 and TRBJ2-7; unclear D gene. The TCR sequence derives from a man under 40 in good health. The sequencing input was naive CD8+ T cells sorted from blood. As DNA, the CDR3 is TGTGCCAGCAGTTTATGGGGAACGACCTACGAGCAGTACTTC. The encoded protein is CASSLWGTTYEQYF. Looking up the rest from reference TRBV28 and TRBJ2-7 gives the full variable domain: DVKVTQSSRYLVKRTGEKVFLECVQDMDHENMFWYRQDPGLGLRLIYFSYDVKMKEKGDIPEGYSVSREKKERFSLILESASTNQTSMYLCASSLWGTTYEQYFGPGTRLTVT.